The T cell receptor beta chain under discussion was sequenced for a study of siplizumab effects on memory and regulatory T cells. Study results and limitations: Apparently more diverse than memory cells, naive T cells also seemed major alloresponse contributors.

The J segment lost 3 bases and the V segment lost 2 bases, leaving 3 bases of the junction unmatched. CDR1 LGHNA and CDR2 YNFKEQ come from the germline V gene. The CDR3 has 15 residues. About 10^5 TCR templates were assayed per sample. Clones were read by immunoSEQ multiplex PCR, and TCRdb kept only the in-frame ones, dropping some. This sample has about 120,000 clones; just under 95% occur once, and the top ten carry roughly 0.16%. As for this clone: No antigen is known for it.

The chain has TRBV4-2 and TRBJ1-1; the match to TRBD1 covers 10 bases. The sequenced material came from non-Treg CD4+ T cells sorted from blood. This receptor was taken from a human donor in good health. This CDR3 is CASSQRDRGYTEAFF. The CDR3 DNA reads as TGTGCCAGCAGCCAAAGGGACAGGGGTTACACTGAAGCTTTCTTT.